This TCR beta chain came from a study of beta chain features in type 1 diabetes (dated by TCRdb to the late 2010s). With respect to the entire study: Mean age, gender distribution, total cell number and subset yield were not different between patients and healthy donors. Across all samples, about 110 million sorted cells were examined, and cell number per subset correlated strongly with RNA yield. The study compared TCRB repertoires of sorted circulating CD4+ T cell subsets between recently diagnosed type 1 diabetes patients and matched healthy donors. Regulatory and stem cell-like memory subsets were obtained from only 8 patients and about 8 healthy donors, while naive and central memory subsets were obtained from all 28 donors.

On this clone itself: The antigen it binds to is not known. Base qualities are not provided; no much larger clone lies one nucleotide away.

What the study reported, not specific to this receptor: Because cDNA rather than genomic DNA was sequenced, highly expressing activated cells could have been over-represented, although no difference in activation and CD3 levels was found between groups. Because small numbers of individuals were included in the HLA sub-analyses, any influence of HLA type on TCRB rearrangement was left unresolved. Type 1 diabetes patients showed a moderate but significant shortening of TCRB CDR3 length in all four CD4+ subsets. Naive, central memory and regulatory TCRB repertoires appeared to be more alike among patients than among healthy donors. PCR might favor shorter templates, but patient and control samples were amplified and corrected together, so any skew would affect both groups equally. Fewer insertions and more nucleotide deletions at VDJ recombination sites were observed in patients with type 1 diabetes, implying thymic rearrangement abnormalities.

Each donor gave one peripheral blood draw, averaging roughly 0.11 L, which was collected into heparinised tubes. Naive, central memory, regulatory and stem cell-like memory CD4+ T cells were sorted on a BD FACSAria II using a panel including CD45RO, CCR7, CD25, CD127, CD95 and CD27. A purity above 95% was achieved for all sorted populations. Right away, PBMCs were isolated by Lymphoprep density gradient centrifugation and were stained directly, with no culture step. So that batch effects would be minimized, each experiment stained and sorted samples in pairs, pairing one healthy donor with one patient. The High Capacity cDNA Reverse Transcription Kit was used to reverse transcribe all of the isolated RNA, meaning that expressed TCRB transcripts were what got sequenced. Deep immunoSEQ sequencing was performed on naive, central memory and regulatory T cell samples, with an average of approximately 4 million total reads per sample. Sorted cells were lysed in RLT buffer and RNA was extracted with DNase-treated RNeasy Micro or Mini kits, depending on cell number. Each cell subset was processed separately to prevent cross-contamination, with patient and healthy donor samples processed together. Using the immunoSEQ multiplex PCR, TCRB sequences were amplified from cDNA into 87-bp fragments spanning the CDR3 region. The amplicons were sequenced using the Illumina HiSeq platform. In the paper's pipeline: Synthetic template baselines were used to correct PCR bias computationally, reads within Hamming distance 2 were collapsed together, and singletons that could not be merged were discarded. Reads were aligned against IMGT so that V, D and J genes, CDR3 length and insertions or deletions at six rearrangement sites could be assigned. Within each subset, clonotype counts were normalized to the number of sorted cells before true diversity and Gini coefficients were calculated with the tcR R package. Repertoire sharing was quantified using the overlap coefficient calculated on TCRB nucleotide sequences. Out-of-frame TCRB sequences from naive cells were analyzed as a proxy for the pre-selection repertoire. This immuneACCESS table, as held by TCRdb, lists in-frame sequences with V and J called but not all clones. Of the missing ones, under half trace to an unresolved V gene in checked studies; the others have no known cause. V, J and clone size are those of that table, while D and trimming were read from the DNA. In all, the sample holds about 340,000 clones, and roughly 12% of those were seen once. About 0.016% of the sample is taken by the ten largest.

The receptor was derived from a woman aged 18-35 years with type 1 diabetes. Sequenced input: naive CD4+ T cells from blood. Taken with the paper, the label for cell subset or site translates to: true naive CD4+ T cells.

The DNA is as follows: TGTGCCAGCAGCCCCTTACGGGCAGGGTCTCCGAATCAGCCCCAGCATTTT. Its product reads: CASSPLRAGSPNQPQHF. In this chain, TRBV7-2 is recombined with TRBJ1-5; matching of 5 bases hints at TRBD1 as the D gene. The CDR3 contains 17 residues, cysteine and phenylalanine counted. Only the CDR3 portion is preserved as DNA: 51 bases, with reading frame beginning at the first base. V is pared back by 5 bases and J by 4 bases, with 21 bases lying between the germline termini. The germline V gene encodes CDR1 SGHTA and CDR2 FQGNSA.